These 12 T cell receptor beta chains were all obtained from the same sample, sequenced in a study of blood T cell repertoires in COVID-19. Repertoires were generated with immunoSEQ multiplex PCR, while TCRdb's copy carries only in-frame clones and drops some. In the table there are a few hundred thousand clones, about nine tenths of which are singletons. Input material: peripheral blood. These receptors all come from a young woman with COVID-19, enrolled during active disease.

The rearrangement uses TRBV19 and TRBJ1-1; no firm D call. This CDR3 is 15 amino acids long. Per germline, CDR1 LNHDA and CDR2 SQIVND (reference sequence). The V and J ends lost 5 bases and 1 base respectively, with 14 bases between them. The CDR3 sequence is CASSWAAGGNTEAFF. The CDR3 DNA is TGTGCCAGTAGTTGGGCAGCTGGTGGGAACACTGAAGCTTTCTTT.

The chain carries TRBV24-1 and TRBJ1-2; D not certain. V was cut by 0 bases and J by 2 bases, with 12 bases left in between. The CDR3 is 16 amino acids. Germline loops: CDR1 KGHDR, CDR2 SFDVKD. CDR3 nucleotides: TGTGCCACCAGTGATTTGCATGCCCGGGGAAACTATGGCTACACCTTC. This translates into CATSDLHARGNYGYTF.

The chain uses TRBV4-3 and TRBJ1-1, with TRBD1 matching 8 bases. V was clipped by 0 bases and J by 6 bases; unmatched bases: 6. Germline V gene sequence: CDR1 LGHNA, CDR2 YSLEER. The CDR3 covers 15 residues. CDR3 region: CASSQDLDRVPEAFF. The CDR3 DNA follows: TGCGCCAGCAGCCAAGATTTGGACAGGGTGCCTGAAGCTTTCTTT.

The chain links TRBV18 to TRBJ2-4, with D unresolved. The length of the CDR3 is 11 residues. Germline CDR1 KGHSH, CDR2 LQKENI. The germline V and J ends were trimmed by 3 bases and 8 bases, with 5 bases remaining between them. The CDR3 reads CASSPRDIQYF. The DNA for the CDR3 is TGTGCCAGCTCACCCCGGGACATTCAGTACTTC.

This chain joins TRBV7-9 and TRBJ1-1; D remains unclear. This CDR3 spans 14 amino acids. Looked up from germline, CDR1 is SEHNR and CDR2 is FQNEAQ (reference sequence). Trimming took off 1 base at V and 3 bases at J, with 9 bases between the two ends. The CDR3 protein is CASSLDVRDTEAFF. The DNA of the CDR3 is TGTGCCAGCAGCTTAGACGTTCGGGACACTGAAGCTTTCTTT.

The chain employs TRBV29-1 and TRBJ2-5; the D gene is possibly TRBD1 (6 bases). In germline, CDR1 is SQVTM, CDR2 ANQGSEA. The V and J ends lost 0 bases and 1 base respectively, with 12 bases between them. The CDR3 consists of 15 residues. The CDR3 DNA is TGCAGCGTTGAAGAGGGCAGGGGTCTCCAAGAGACCCAGTACTTC. Amino acids: CSVEEGRGLQETQYF.

The chain links TRBV2 to TRBJ1-2; D uncertain. CDR1 is SNHLY, CDR2 FYNNEI, per germline. CDR3 length: 15 amino acids. V was trimmed by 4 bases and J by 4 bases, leaving 16 bases between them. The DNA for the CDR3 is TGTGCCAGCAGTGCGTATCGAGGAGGGCTCTATGGCTACACCTTC. This translates into CASSAYRGGLYGYTF.

The chain has TRBV19 and TRBJ1-2, with D uncertain. The CDR3 spans 13 residues. Trimming left V 3 bases short and J 4 bases short, with 9 bases between. Germline-derived CDR1 and CDR2 are LNHDA and SQIVND (reference sequence). The CDR3, as DNA: TGTGCCAGTAGTATCAGAGGAGGCTATGGCTACACCTTC. Its protein product is CASSIRGGYGYTF.

The V and J genes are TRBV29-1 and TRBJ2-4; 11 positions match TRBD2. The CDR3 covers 12 residues. In germline, CDR1 is SQVTM, CDR2 ANQGSEA. V trimming: 6 bases; J trimming: 7 bases; junction bases outside the gene matches: 2. The CDR3 DNA follows: TGCAGCGTGGGACTAGCGGAGAACATTCAGTACTTC. It translates to CSVGLAENIQYF. The whole variable domain, remainder taken from reference TRBV29-1 and TRBJ2-4, is SAVISQKPSRDICQRGTSLTIQCQVDSQVTMMFWYRQQPGQSLTLIATANQGSEATYESGFVIDKFPISRPNLTFSTLTVSNMSPEDSSIYLCSVGLAENIQYFGAGTRLSVL.

The chain has TRBV18 and TRBJ1-1; D might be TRBD1 (6 bases). Trimming removed 3 bases from V and 7 bases from J, with 18 bases in between. Per the germline V gene, CDR1 is KGHSH and CDR2 is LQKENI. CDR3 length equals 15 residues. The CDR3 protein is CASSPPASGAIEAFF. Written as DNA, the CDR3 is TGTGCCAGCTCACCCCCTGCATCAGGGGCGATTGAAGCTTTCTTT.

This clone was picked up one time. The gene calls are TRBV27 and TRBJ1-2, with 7 nucleotides matching TRBD1. The ends lost 6 bases at V and 4 bases at J; junction bases unmatched: 11. The germline V gene has CDR1 MNHEY and CDR2 SMNVEV (reference sequence). The CDR3 extends over 15 amino acids. The CDR3 region is CASSRSGTAFYGYTF. In DNA, the CDR3 is TGTGCCAGCAGCCGCTCCGGGACAGCCTTCTATGGCTACACCTTC.

The V call is TRBV27, the J call TRBJ1-6, with TRBD1 matching 7 bases. Germline trimming cut 6 bases from V and 10 bases from J; bases unmatched to any gene: 9. CDR1 and CDR2 from the germline V gene are MNHEY and SMNVEV (reference sequence). This CDR3 is built from 14 residues. CDR3: CASRLTGTVSPLHF. The CDR3 DNA is TGTGCCAGCAGGCTGACAGGGACCGTATCACCCCTCCACTTT.